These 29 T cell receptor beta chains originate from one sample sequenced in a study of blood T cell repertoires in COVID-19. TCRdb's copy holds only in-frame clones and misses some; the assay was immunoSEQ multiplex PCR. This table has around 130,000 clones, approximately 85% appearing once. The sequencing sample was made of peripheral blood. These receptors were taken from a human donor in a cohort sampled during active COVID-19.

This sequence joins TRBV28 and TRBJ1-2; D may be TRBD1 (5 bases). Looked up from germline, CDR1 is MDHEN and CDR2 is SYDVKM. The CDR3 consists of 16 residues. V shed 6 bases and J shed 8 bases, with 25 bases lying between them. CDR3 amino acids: CASSPQDSRAMRGYTF. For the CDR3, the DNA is TGTGCCAGCAGCCCGCAAGATAGCAGGGCGATGAGGGGCTACACCTTC.

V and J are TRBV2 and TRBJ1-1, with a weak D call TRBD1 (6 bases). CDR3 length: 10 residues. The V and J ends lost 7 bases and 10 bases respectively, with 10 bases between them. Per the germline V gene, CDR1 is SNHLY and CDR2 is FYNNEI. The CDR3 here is CASMDSRAFF. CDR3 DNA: TGTGCCAGCATGGACAGTAGAGCTTTCTTT.

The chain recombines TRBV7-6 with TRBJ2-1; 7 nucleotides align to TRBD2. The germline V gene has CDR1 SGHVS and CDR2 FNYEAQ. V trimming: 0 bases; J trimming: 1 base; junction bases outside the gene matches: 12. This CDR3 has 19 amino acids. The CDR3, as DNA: TGTGCCAGCAGCTTAGCCTTCGACGCGCGGGGGTTATCCTACAATGAGCAGTTCTTC. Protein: CASSLAFDARGLSYNEQFF.

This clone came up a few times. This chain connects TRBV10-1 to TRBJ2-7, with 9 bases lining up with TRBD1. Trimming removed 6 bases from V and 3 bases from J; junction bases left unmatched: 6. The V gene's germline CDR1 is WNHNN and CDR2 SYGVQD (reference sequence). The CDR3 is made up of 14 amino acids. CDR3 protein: CASRLQGANYEQYF. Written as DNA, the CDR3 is TGCGCCAGCAGGTTACAGGGGGCCAACTACGAGCAGTACTTC.

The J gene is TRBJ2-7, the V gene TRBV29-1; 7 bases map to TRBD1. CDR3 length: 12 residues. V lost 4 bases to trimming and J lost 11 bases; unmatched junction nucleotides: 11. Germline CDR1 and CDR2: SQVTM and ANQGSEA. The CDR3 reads CSVGSSGTVEYF. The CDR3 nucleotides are TGCAGCGTTGGCAGTTCCGGGACAGTCGAGTACTTC.

CDR3 sequence reads: CSASDKNTEAFF. In DNA form, the CDR3 reads TGCAGTGCTAGTGACAAGAACACTGAAGCTTTCTTT. The chain combines TRBV20-1 with TRBJ1-1, with unresolved D. The germline V gene has CDR1 DFQATT and CDR2 SNEGSKA (reference sequence). This CDR3 contains 12 residues. V was shortened by 3 bases and J by 1 base, with 6 bases between the two germline ends.

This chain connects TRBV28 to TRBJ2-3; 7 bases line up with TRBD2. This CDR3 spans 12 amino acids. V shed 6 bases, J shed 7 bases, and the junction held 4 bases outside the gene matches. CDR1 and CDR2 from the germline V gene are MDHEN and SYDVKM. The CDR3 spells CASSRGDYTQYF. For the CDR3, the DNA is TGTGCCAGCAGCCGGGGGGACTATACGCAGTATTTT.

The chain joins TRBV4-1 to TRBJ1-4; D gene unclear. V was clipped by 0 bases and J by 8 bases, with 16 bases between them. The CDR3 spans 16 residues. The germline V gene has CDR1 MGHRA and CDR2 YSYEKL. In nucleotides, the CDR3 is TGCGCCAGCAGCCAAGATGAGCCCGGGAGGTGGGAAAAACTGTTTTTT. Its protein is CASSQDEPGRWEKLFF.

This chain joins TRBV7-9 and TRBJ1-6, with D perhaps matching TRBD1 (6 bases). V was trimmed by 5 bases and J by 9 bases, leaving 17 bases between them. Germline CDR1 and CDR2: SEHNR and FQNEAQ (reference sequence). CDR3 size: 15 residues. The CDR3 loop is CASSTEGTFISPLHF. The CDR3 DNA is TGTGCCAGCAGCACCGAGGGGACATTCATTTCACCCCTCCACTTT.

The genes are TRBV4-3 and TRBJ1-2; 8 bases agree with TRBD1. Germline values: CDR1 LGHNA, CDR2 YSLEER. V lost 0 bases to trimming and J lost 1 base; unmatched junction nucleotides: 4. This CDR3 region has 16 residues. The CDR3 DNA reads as TGCGCCAGCAGCCAAGATTATGGACAGGGTAACTATGGCTACACCTTC. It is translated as CASSQDYGQGNYGYTF.

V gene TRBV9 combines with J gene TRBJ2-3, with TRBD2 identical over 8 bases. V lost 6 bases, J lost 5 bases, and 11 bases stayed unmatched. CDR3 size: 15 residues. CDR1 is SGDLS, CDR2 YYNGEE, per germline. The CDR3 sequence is CASTPHGGAGDTQYF. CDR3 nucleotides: TGTGCCAGCACTCCGCACGGGGGGGCCGGAGATACGCAGTATTTT.

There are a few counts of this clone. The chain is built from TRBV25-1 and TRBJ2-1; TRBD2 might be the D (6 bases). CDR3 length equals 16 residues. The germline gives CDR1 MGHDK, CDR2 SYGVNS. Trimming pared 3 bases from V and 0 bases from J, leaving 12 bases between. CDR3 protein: CASSDSGVSSYNEQFF. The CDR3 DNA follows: TGTGCCAGCAGTGATTCGGGGGTTAGCTCCTACAATGAGCAGTTCTTC.

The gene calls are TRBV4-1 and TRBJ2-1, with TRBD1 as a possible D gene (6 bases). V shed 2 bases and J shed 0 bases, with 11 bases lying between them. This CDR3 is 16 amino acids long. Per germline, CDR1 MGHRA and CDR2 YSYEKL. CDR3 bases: TGCGCCAGCAGCCAACAAAAACAGGGCTCCTACAATGAGCAGTTCTTC. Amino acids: CASSQQKQGSYNEQFF.

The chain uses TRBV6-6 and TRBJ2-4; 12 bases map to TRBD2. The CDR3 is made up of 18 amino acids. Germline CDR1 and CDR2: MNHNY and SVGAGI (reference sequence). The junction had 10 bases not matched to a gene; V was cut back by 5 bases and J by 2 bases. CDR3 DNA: TGTGCCAGCAGTCCACCGTCTAGCGGGGGGGCCCCCAAAAACATTCAGTACTTC. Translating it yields CASSPPSSGGAPKNIQYF.

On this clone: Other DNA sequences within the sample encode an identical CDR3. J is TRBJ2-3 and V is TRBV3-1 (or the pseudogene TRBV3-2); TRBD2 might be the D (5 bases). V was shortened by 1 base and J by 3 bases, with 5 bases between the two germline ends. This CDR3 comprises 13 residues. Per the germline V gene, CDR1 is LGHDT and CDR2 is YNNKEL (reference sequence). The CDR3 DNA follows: TGTGCCAGCAGCCAAGCGGGGACAGATACGCAGTATTTT. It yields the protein CASSQAGTDTQYF.

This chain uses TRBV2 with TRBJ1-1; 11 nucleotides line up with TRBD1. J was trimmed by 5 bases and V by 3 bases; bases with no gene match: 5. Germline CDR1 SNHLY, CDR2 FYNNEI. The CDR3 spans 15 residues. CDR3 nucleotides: TGTGCCAGCAGTGACATGGGACAGGGGGGGACTGAAGCTTTCTTT. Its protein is CASSDMGQGGTEAFF.

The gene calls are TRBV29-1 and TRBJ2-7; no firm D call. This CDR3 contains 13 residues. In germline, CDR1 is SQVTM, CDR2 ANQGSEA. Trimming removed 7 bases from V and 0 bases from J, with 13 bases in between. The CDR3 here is CSAYLDNSYEQYF. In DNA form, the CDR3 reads TGCAGCGCTTACCTTGACAACTCCTACGAGCAGTACTTC.

As DNA, the CDR3 is TGTGCCAGCAGCCACAACGAGGCTAGCTCCAAAGAGACCCAGTACTTC. It specifies CASSHNEASSKETQYF. V usage is TRBV3-1 (or the pseudogene TRBV3-2) and J usage is TRBJ2-5, with D tentatively TRBD2 (5 bases). Germline CDR1 LGHDT, CDR2 YNNKEL (reference sequence). Trimming took off 3 bases at V and 3 bases at J, with 17 bases between the two ends. This CDR3 has 16 residues.

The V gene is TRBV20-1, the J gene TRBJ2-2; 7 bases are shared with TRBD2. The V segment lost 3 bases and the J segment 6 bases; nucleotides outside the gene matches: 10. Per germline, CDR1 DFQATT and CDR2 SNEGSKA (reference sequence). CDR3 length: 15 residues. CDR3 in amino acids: CSASSIRGVAGELFF. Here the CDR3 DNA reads TGCAGTGCTAGTTCTATCCGGGGGGTGGCCGGGGAGCTGTTTTTT.

The CDR3 spells CASSFNWDRGPGNTIYF. DNA for the CDR3: TGTGCCAGCAGTTTTAATTGGGACAGGGGGCCGGGAAACACCATATATTTT. The gene calls are TRBV7-8 and TRBJ1-3; TRBD1 matches 12 bases. Germline V gene sequence: CDR1 SGHVS, CDR2 FQNEAQ. This CDR3 region has 17 residues. Trimming at V came to 6 bases and at J to 4 bases, leaving 10 bases not matched to a gene.

CDR3 in amino acids: CASSSKGQGIAGANVLTF. CDR3 DNA sequence: TGTGCCAGCAGTTCCAAGGGACAGGGAATCGCTGGGGCCAACGTCCTGACTTTC. This chain joins TRBV6-2 or TRBV6-3 and TRBJ2-6; 9 positions match TRBD1. Germline V gene sequence: CDR1 MNHEY, CDR2 SVGEGT. The V gene end was trimmed by 4 bases and the J gene end by 2 bases; junction bases not matched to a gene: 9. This CDR3 has 18 residues.

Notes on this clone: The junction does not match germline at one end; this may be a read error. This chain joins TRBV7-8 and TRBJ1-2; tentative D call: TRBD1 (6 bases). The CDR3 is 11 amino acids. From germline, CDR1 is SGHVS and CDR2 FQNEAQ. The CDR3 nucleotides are TGTGCCAGCAGCTTAGCGGGGGCCCTCTCCTTC. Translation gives CASSLAGALSF.

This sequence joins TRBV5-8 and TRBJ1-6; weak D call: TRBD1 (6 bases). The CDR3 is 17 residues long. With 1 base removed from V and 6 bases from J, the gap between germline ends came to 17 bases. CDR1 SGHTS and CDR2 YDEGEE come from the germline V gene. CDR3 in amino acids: CASSLWPSRGGNSPLHF. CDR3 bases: TGTGCCAGCAGCTTGTGGCCCTCTAGGGGGGGTAATTCACCCCTCCACTTT.

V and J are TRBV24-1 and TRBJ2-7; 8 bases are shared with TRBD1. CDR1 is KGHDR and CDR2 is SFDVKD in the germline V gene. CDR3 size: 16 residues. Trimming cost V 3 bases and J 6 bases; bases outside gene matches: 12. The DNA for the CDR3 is TGTGCCACCAGTGATGATGCCCTTGACAGGGGTCGCGAGCAGTACTTC. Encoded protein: CATSDDALDRGREQYF.

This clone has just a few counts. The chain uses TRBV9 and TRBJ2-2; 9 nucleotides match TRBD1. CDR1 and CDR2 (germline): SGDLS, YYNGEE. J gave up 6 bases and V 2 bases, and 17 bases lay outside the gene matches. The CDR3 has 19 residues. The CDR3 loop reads CASSVDYITGGASPGELFF. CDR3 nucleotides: TGTGCCAGCAGCGTGGATTATATCACAGGGGGCGCAAGCCCCGGGGAGCTGTTTTTT.

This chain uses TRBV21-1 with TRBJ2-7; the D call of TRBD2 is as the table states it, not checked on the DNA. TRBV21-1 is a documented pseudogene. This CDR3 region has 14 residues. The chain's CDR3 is CASTSKPGEGEQYF. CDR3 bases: TGTGCCAGCACCTCAAAACCAGGCGAGGGCGAGCAGTACTTC.

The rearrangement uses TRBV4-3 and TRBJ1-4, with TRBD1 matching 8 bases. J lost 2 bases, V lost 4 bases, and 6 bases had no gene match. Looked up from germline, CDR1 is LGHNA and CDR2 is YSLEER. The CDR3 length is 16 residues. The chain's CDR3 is CASSLDRGQTNEKLFF. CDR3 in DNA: TGCGCCAGCAGCCTCGACAGGGGTCAGACTAATGAAAAACTGTTTTTT.

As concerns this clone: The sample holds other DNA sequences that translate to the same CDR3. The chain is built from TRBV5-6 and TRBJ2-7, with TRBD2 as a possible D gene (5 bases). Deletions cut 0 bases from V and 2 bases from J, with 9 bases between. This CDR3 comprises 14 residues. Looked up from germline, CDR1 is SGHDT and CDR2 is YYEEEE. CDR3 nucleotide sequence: TGTGCCAGCAGCTTGGCCGGGGTTCCCTACGAGCAGTACTTC. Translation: CASSLAGVPYEQYF.

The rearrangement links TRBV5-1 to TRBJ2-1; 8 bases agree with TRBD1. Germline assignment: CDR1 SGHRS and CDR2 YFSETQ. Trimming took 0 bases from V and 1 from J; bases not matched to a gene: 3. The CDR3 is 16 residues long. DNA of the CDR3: TGCGCCAGCAGCTTGGAAGGGACAGGTTCCTACAATGAGCAGTTCTTC. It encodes CASSLEGTGSYNEQFF.